This T cell receptor beta chain was sequenced in a study of T cells in Graves' hyperthyroidism and ophthalmopathy. Study findings and constraints: Expanded thyroid clonotypes (above 0.001) were mostly also found in blood.

Using RNA transcripts as the source, TCR beta CDR3 regions were amplified. HTBI primers were employed in a first-round RT-PCR of the TCR CDR3. TCRdb reprocessed the multiplex PCR reads with MiXCR, giving one entry per CDR3 protein. The table records a few hundred thousand distinct CDR3 sequences, 15% to 20% of them present only once. Concerning this clonotype itself: The antigen remains undetermined. The junction departs from germline at one end; a sequencing error may be responsible.

The TCR comes from a woman aged 18-35 years with Graves' hyperthyroidism. The sample consisted of blood.

CDR3 nucleotide sequence: TGCGCCAGCAGTGAAGGGCCCGTCGGGACCAAGTACTTC. Its protein product is CASSEGPVGTKYF. The V and J genes are TRBV10-2 and TRBJ2-5; D may correspond to TRBD1 or TRBD2 (5 bases each). This CDR3 has 13 amino acids. CDR1 is WSHSY, CDR2 SAAADI, per germline.